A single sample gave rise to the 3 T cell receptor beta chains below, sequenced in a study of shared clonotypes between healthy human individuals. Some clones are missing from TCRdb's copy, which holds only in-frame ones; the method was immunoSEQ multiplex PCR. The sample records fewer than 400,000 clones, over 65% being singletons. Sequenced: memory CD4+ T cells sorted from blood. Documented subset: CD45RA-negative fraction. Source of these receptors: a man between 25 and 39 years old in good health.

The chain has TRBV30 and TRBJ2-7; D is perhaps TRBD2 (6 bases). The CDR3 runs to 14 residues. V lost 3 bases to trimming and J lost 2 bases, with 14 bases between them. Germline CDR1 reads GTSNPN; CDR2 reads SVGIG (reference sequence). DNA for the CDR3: TGTGCCTGGAGACACCTAGCGAATACCTACGAGCAGTACTTC. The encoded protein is CAWRHLANTYEQYF.

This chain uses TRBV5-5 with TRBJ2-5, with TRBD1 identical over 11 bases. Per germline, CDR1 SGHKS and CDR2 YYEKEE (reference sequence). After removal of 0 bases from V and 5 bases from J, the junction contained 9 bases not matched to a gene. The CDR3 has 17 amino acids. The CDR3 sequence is CASSLGLLDRGPETQYF. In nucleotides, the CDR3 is TGTGCCAGCAGCTTGGGACTACTGGACAGGGGGCCGGAGACCCAGTACTTC.

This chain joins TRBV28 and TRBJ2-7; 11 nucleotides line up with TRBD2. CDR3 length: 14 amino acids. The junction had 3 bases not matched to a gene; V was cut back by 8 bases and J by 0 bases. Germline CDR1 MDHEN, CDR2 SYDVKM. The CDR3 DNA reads TGTGCCAGCCAGACTAGCGGGACCTCCTACGAGCAGTACTTC. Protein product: CASQTSGTSYEQYF. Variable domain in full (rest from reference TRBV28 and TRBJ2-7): DVKVTQSSRYLVKRTGEKVFLECVQDMDHENMFWYRQDPGLGLRLIYFSYDVKMKEKGDIPEGYSVSREKKERFSLILESASTNQTSMYLCASQTSGTSYEQYFGPGTRLTVT.